This section outlines one TCR beta chain sequence together with its context. Its specificity is unknown. Germline V gives CDR1 SGHTA, CDR2 FQGTGA. This CDR3 has 14 residues. Deletions cut 4 bases from V and 2 bases from J, with 8 bases between. These data originate in a study of cytomegalovirus exposure and HLA in healthy donors. Repertoires were generated with immunoSEQ multiplex PCR, while TCRdb's copy carries only in-frame clones and drops some. The sample includes 250,000 or so clones, about 90% of them seen just once. Study-level findings and limits: The majority of TCR sequences were rare, yet some public TCRs appeared in many donors.

The sample consisted of PBMCs. The chain recombines TRBV7-3 with TRBJ2-2, with D tentatively TRBD1 (6 bases). This clonotype originated in a woman in her late teens or twenties in good health and CMV-seronegative. The CDR3 bases are TGTGCCAGCAGCTCGGACAGAAACACCGGGGAGCTGTTTTTT. It encodes CASSSDRNTGELFF.